This T cell receptor (beta chain) was captured by sequencing in a study of neoadjuvant anti-PD-1 for oral cavity cancer. Study in general: Patients without progression received a fourth nivolumab dose around day 43, then surgical resection on days 50-56.

J gave up 8 bases and V 2 bases, and 3 bases lay outside the gene matches. Germline assignment: CDR1 MNHNY and CDR2 SVGAGI (reference sequence). The CDR3 contains 14 residues. PBMCs were not maintained or expanded in culture before analysis. Regarding the study as a whole: TCR analyses covered only three patients per response group.

In regard to this clone: The antigen is undetermined.

Most PBMC samples had 480 ng input DNA in six replicates. TCRdb keeps only in-frame clones here, not all; method: immunoSEQ multiplex PCR. The sample shows approximately 37,000 clones, just under 90% of them seen only once. The source was PBMCs, collected before nivolumab (anti-PD-1) treatment. The TCR comes from a person between 40 and 85 years old with oral cavity squamous cell carcinoma. The J gene is TRBJ1-6, the V gene TRBV6-6; the match to TRBD1 covers 7 bases. The CDR3 is CASSYRDRYSPLHF. CDR3 nucleotides: TGTGCCAGCAGTTACCGGGACAGATATTCACCCCTCCACTTT.